The entry that follows covers one T cell receptor beta chain sequence. The repertoire was sequenced with immunoSEQ multiplex PCR; TCRdb's copy has only in-frame clones and lacks some. This table has approximately 47,000 clones, 84% appearing once. The data were obtained in a study of blood T cell repertoires in COVID-19. About the research overall: T cells, B-cell-depleted T cells, or PBMCs provided the cDNA or gDNA that served as material.

Germline V gene lookup returns CDR1 MNHEY and CDR2 SVGAGI. The CDR3 consists of 15 residues. V lost 6 bases to trimming and J lost 1 base; unmatched junction nucleotides: 2. The chain is built from TRBV6-5 and TRBJ2-6, with 8 bases lining up with TRBD1. The sample comprised peripheral blood. This clonotype was obtained from a man aged 60-69 years with acute or convalescent COVID-19. This CDR3 reads CASRDRGSGANVLTF. In DNA, the CDR3 is TGTGCCAGCAGAGACAGGGGATCTGGGGCCAACGTCCTGACTTTC.